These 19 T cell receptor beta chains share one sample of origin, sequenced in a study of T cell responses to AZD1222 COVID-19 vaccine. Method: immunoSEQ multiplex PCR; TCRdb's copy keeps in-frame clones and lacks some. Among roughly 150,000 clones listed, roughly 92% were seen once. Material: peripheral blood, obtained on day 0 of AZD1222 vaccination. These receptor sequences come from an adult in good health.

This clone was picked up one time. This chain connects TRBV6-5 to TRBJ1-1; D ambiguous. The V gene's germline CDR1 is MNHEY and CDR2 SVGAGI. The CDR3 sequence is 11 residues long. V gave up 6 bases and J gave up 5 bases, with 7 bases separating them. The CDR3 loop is CASRGRTEAFF. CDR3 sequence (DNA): TGTGCCAGCAGGGGGAGGACTGAAGCTTTCTTT.

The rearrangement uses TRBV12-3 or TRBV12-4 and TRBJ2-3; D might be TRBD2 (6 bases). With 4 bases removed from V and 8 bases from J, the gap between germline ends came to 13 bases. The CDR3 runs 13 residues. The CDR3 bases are TGTGCCAGCAGTTCAGGGAGGCGAGGTACGCAGTATTTT. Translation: CASSSGRRGTQYF.

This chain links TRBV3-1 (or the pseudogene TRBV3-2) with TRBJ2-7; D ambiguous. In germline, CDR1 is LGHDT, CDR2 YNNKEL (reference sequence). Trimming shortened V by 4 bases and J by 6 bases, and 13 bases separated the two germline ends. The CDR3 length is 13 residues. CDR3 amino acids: CASSRSQPLEQYF. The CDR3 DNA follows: TGTGCCAGCAGCCGCTCACAGCCTCTCGAGCAGTACTTC.

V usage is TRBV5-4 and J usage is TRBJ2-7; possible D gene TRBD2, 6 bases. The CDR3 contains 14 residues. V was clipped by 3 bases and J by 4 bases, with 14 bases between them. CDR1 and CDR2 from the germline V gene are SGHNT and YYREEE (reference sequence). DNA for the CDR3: TGTGCCAGCAGCTGGGGTGGCGGGGTGTACGAGCAGTACTTC. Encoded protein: CASSWGGGVYEQYF.

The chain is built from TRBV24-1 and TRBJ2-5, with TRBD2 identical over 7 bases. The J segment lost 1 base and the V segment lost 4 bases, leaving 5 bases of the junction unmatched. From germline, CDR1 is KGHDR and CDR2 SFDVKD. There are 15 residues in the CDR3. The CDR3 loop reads CATSDSSGGQETQYF. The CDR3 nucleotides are TGTGCCACCAGTGACTCGTCGGGGGGCCAAGAGACCCAGTACTTC.

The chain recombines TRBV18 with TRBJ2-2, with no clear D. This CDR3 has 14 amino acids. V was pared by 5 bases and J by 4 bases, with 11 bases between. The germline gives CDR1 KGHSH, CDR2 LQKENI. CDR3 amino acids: CASSNARSTGELFF. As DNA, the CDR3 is TGTGCCAGCTCAAACGCAAGGAGCACCGGGGAGCTGTTTTTT.

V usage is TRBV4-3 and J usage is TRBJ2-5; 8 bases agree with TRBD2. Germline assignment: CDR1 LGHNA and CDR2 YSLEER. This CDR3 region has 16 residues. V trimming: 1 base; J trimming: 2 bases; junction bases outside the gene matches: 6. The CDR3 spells CASSQALAGGQETQYF. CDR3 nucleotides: TGCGCCAGCAGCCAAGCCCTGGCGGGAGGTCAAGAGACCCAGTACTTC.

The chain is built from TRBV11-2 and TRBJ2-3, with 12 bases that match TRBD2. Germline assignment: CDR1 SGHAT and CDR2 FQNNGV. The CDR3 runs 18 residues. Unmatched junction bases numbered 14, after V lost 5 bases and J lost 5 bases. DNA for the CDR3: TGTGCCAGCAGCCGCCCTTCTCTAGCGGGGGGGCGGGGAGATACGCAGTATTTT. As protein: CASSRPSLAGGRGDTQYF.

DNA of the CDR3: TGTGCCTGGAGAGAATCATGGGGAGCTTTCTTT. As protein: CAWRESWGAFF. V usage is TRBV30 and J usage is TRBJ1-1; D uncertain. Looked up from germline, CDR1 is GTSNPN and CDR2 is SVGIG (reference sequence). V lost 3 bases, J lost 10 bases, and 12 bases lay in between. The CDR3 consists of 11 residues.

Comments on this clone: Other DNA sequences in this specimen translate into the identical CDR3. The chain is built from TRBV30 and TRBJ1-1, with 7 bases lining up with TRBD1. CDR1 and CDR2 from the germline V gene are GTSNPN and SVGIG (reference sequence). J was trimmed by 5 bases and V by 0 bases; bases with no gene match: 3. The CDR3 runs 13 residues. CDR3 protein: CAWSVRGGTEAFF. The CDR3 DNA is TGTGCCTGGAGTGTCAGGGGGGGGACTGAAGCTTTCTTT.

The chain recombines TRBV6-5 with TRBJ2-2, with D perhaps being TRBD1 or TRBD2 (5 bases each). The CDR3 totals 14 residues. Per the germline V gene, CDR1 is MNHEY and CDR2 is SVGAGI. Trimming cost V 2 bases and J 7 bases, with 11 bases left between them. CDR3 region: CASSYAGTGGELFF. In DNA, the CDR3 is TGTGCCAGCAGTTACGCCGGGACGGGCGGGGAGCTGTTTTTT.

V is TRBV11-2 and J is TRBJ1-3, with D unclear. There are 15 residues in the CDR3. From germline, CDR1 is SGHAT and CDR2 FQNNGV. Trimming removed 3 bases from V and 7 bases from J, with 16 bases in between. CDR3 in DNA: TGTGCCAGCAGCTTGGAATATCTACTCGGGAACACCATATATTTT. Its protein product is CASSLEYLLGNTIYF.

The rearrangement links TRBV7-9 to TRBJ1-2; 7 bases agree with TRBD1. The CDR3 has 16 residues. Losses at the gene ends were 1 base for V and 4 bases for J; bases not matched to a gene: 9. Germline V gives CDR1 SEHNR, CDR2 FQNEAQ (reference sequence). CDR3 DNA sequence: TGTGCCAGCAGCTTAGACCGGGGAGGGGGCTTCTATGGCTACACCTTC. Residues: CASSLDRGGGFYGYTF.

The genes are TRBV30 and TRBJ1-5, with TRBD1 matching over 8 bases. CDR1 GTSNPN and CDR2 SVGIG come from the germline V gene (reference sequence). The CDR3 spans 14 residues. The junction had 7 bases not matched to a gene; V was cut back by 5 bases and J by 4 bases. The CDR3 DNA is TGTGCCTGGGCCGGACAGGGTGGGAATCAGCCCCAGCATTTT. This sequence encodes CAWAGQGGNQPQHF.

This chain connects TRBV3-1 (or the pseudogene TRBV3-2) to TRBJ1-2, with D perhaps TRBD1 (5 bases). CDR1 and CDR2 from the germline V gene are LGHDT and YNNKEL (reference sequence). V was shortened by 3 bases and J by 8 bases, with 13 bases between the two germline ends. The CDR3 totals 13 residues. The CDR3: CASSQGVVQGYTF. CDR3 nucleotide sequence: TGTGCCAGCAGCCAGGGGGTCGTACAGGGCTACACCTTC.

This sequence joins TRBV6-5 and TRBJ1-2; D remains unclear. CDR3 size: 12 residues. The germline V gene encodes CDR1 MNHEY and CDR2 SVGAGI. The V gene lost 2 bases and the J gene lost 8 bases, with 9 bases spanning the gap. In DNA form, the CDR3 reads TGTGCCAGCAGTTACCTGGGTCAGGGCTACACCTTC. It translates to CASSYLGQGYTF.

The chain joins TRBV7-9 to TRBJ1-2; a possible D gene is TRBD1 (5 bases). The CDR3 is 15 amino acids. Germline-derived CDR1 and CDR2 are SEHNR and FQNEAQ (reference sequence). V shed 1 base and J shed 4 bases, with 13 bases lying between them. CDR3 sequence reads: CASSLGAGGGYGYTF. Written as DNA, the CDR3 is TGTGCCAGCAGCTTAGGGGCAGGCGGGGGCTATGGCTACACCTTC.

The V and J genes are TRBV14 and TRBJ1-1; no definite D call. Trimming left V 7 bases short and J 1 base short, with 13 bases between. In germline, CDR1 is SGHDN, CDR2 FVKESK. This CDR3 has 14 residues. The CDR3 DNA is TGTGCCAGCAACGAGGTTACCCCGAACACTGAAGCTTTCTTT. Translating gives CASNEVTPNTEAFF.

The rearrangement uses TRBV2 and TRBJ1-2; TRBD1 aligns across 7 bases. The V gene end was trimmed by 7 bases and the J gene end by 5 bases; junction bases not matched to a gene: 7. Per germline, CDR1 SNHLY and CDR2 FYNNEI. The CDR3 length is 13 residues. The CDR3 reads CASTPDRVYGYTF. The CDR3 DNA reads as TGTGCCAGCACCCCAGACAGGGTGTATGGCTACACCTTC.